These 12 T cell receptor beta chains share one sample of origin, sequenced in a study of CD8+ T cells in alopecia areata. TCR sequencing used cDNA made by reverse transcription of extracted RNA. Here immunoSEQ multiplex PCR was the method, and the copy in TCRdb shows in-frame clones only, minus some. The sample lists 200,000 to 250,000 clones; 50% to 70% were seen once. This sample comprised CD4+ T cells sorted from blood, obtained at week 0. These receptors all come from a human donor with alopecia areata.

In its sample, this clone was seen a few times. V is TRBV18 and J is TRBJ2-2; D not resolved. In germline, CDR1 is KGHSH, CDR2 LQKENI. The CDR3 contains 11 residues. Trimming removed 5 bases from V and 2 bases from J, with 0 bases in between. In DNA, the CDR3 is TGTGCCAGCTCAAACACCGGGGAGCTGTTTTTT. Translated, it gives CASSNTGELFF.

This clone was found a few times. The rearrangement uses TRBV30 and TRBJ2-7; possibly TRBD1 for D (6 bases). Germline V gene lookup returns CDR1 GTSNPN and CDR2 SVGIG (reference sequence). Deletions cut 1 base from V and 6 bases from J, with 10 bases between. There are 12 residues in the CDR3. The CDR3 region has the DNA TGTGCCTGGAGTGCCGGACAGCGCGAGCAGTACTTC. Protein product: CAWSAGQREQYF.

V usage is TRBV23-1 and J usage is TRBJ2-7; a weak D match, TRBD1 (6 bases). TRBV23-1 is an ORF, with its function uncertain. The CDR3 is 13 amino acids. V gave up 6 bases and J gave up 2 bases, with 11 bases separating them. The CDR3 loop reads CASSRGQTYEQYF. For the CDR3, the DNA is TGCGCCAGCAGCCGCGGACAGACCTACGAGCAGTACTTC.

This chain uses TRBV29-1 with TRBJ2-4; unclear D gene. Per germline, CDR1 SQVTM and CDR2 ANQGSEA. V was clipped by 7 bases and J by 4 bases, with 11 bases between them. This CDR3 comprises 12 residues. CDR3 nucleotides: TGCAGCGCTAGGCAGGAAAAAAACATTCAGTACTTC. It yields the protein CSARQEKNIQYF.

The chain has TRBV7-3 and TRBJ2-1; 7 bases are a match to TRBD1. V lost 7 bases to trimming and J lost 7 bases; unmatched junction nucleotides: 13. The CDR3 is 15 residues long. The V gene's germline CDR1 is SGHTA and CDR2 FQGTGA. The CDR3 DNA follows: TGTGCCAGCACCTATGATCCGGGACAGAATAATGAGCAGTTCTTC. This codes for CASTYDPGQNNEQFF.

This chain joins TRBV5-1 and TRBJ2-7; the D gene is possibly TRBD2 (6 bases). The CDR3 is 15 amino acids. Trimming stripped 7 bases from V and 6 bases from J, with 23 bases between. Germline-derived CDR1 and CDR2 are SGHRS and YFSETQ. The CDR3 loop is CASQIGGGPSREQYF. CDR3 in DNA: TGCGCCAGCCAGATTGGGGGAGGCCCTTCCCGCGAGCAGTACTTC.

This clone was counted a single time. The chain has TRBV2 and TRBJ1-1; D gene unclear. The germline V and J ends were trimmed by 9 bases and 1 base, with 12 bases remaining between them. This CDR3 is built from 13 residues. Germline values: CDR1 SNHLY, CDR2 FYNNEI. CDR3 sequence (DNA): TGTGCCAGTTTAAGCGTCACGAACACTGAAGCTTTCTTT. Translating it yields CASLSVTNTEAFF.

The chain combines TRBV5-1 with TRBJ1-1; unclear D gene. The CDR3 is made up of 11 amino acids. CDR1 is SGHRS and CDR2 is YFSETQ in the germline V gene. The germline V and J ends were trimmed by 0 bases and 3 bases, with 0 bases remaining between them. This CDR3 is CASSLDTEAFF. The CDR3, as DNA: TGCGCCAGCAGCTTGGACACTGAAGCTTTCTTT.

The chain links TRBV9 to TRBJ1-1; D is unresolved. Trimming shortened V by 4 bases and J by 3 bases, and 10 bases separated the two germline ends. The germline V gene encodes CDR1 SGDLS and CDR2 YYNGEE. The CDR3 is made up of 13 amino acids. The CDR3 loop is CASSQTQDTEAFF. The CDR3 DNA sequence: TGTGCCAGCAGCCAAACCCAGGACACTGAAGCTTTCTTT.

The chain links TRBV7-3 to TRBJ1-1, with D possibly TRBD1 on 6 matching bases. Germline V gene lookup returns CDR1 SGHTA and CDR2 FQGTGA. There are 18 residues in the CDR3. With 2 bases removed from V and 10 bases from J, the gap between germline ends came to 29 bases. CDR3 DNA: TGTGCCAGCAGCTTAGGTCCTTCCGGACAGCTTATTACAAATGGAGCTTTCTTT. Amino acids: CASSLGPSGQLITNGAFF.

V is TRBV29-1 and J is TRBJ2-1, with D possibly TRBD1 on 5 matching bases. Germline V gene sequence: CDR1 SQVTM, CDR2 ANQGSEA. The CDR3 is 16 residues long. Between the trimmed V and J ends, which lost 5 bases and 0 bases, there was a span of 17 bases. In nucleotides, the CDR3 is TGCAGCGTTCCCCGGACATCCCAGAGCTCCTACAATGAGCAGTTCTTC. The encoded protein is CSVPRTSQSSYNEQFF.

This clone occurred a few times. Other DNA variants within this sample encode the same CDR3. The chain combines TRBV29-1 with TRBJ1-1; D call uncertain. The germline V gene encodes CDR1 SQVTM and CDR2 ANQGSEA. The CDR3 covers 11 residues. V gave up 3 bases and J gave up 1 base, with 3 bases separating them. Here the CDR3 DNA reads TGCAGCGTTGAGGGGAACACTGAAGCTTTCTTT. This sequence encodes CSVEGNTEAFF.